Presented here are 27 T cell receptor beta chains from one specimen sequenced in a study of blood T cell repertoires in COVID-19. The data were produced by immunoSEQ multiplex PCR, yet TCRdb's version contains in-frame clones alone and is incomplete. The sample includes roughly 20,000 clones, roughly nine tenths of them seen just once. Input material: peripheral blood. The receptors stem from a human donor in a cohort sampled during active COVID-19.

The chain uses TRBV28 and TRBJ2-1, with D maybe TRBD1 (7 bases). From germline, CDR1 is MDHEN and CDR2 SYDVKM. The CDR3 has 15 amino acids. The V and J ends lost 7 bases and 2 bases respectively, with 15 bases between them. CDR3: CASIWGDRAYNEQFF. The DNA for the CDR3 is TGTGCCAGCATTTGGGGGGACAGAGCCTACAATGAGCAGTTCTTC.

V and J are TRBV30 and TRBJ2-3, with a tentative D call TRBD1 (5 bases). Trimming removed 0 bases from V and 2 bases from J, with 18 bases in between. The length of the CDR3 is 17 residues. The germline V gene has CDR1 GTSNPN and CDR2 SVGIG (reference sequence). CDR3 sequence: CAWSVLRTFKYTDTQYF. The CDR3 bases are TGTGCCTGGAGTGTCCTGAGGACATTCAAGTACACAGATACGCAGTATTTT.

This chain connects TRBV7-2 to TRBJ2-7, with 11 bases matching TRBD2. This CDR3 has 16 amino acids. Germline V gene sequence: CDR1 SGHTA, CDR2 FQGNSA. Trimming cost V 5 bases and J 7 bases; bases outside gene matches: 13. The chain's CDR3 is CASSAPTTSGVGEQYF. The CDR3 DNA reads as TGTGCCAGCAGCGCACCGACGACTAGCGGGGTTGGAGAGCAGTACTTC.

The chain carries TRBV5-1 and TRBJ2-7; TRBD2 agrees at 11 bases. Germline V gives CDR1 SGHRS, CDR2 YFSETQ. Trimming at V came to 4 bases and at J to 2 bases, leaving 5 bases not matched to a gene. This CDR3 comprises 15 residues. This CDR3 is CASSLGTSGAYEQYF. Written as DNA, the CDR3 is TGCGCCAGCAGCCTTGGGACTAGCGGAGCCTACGAGCAGTACTTC.

The chain links TRBV14 to TRBJ2-7; 9 bases are shared with TRBD1. Germline V CDR1 and CDR2: SGHDN, FVKESK. V lost 5 bases, J lost 4 bases, and 6 bases stayed unmatched. This CDR3 is built from 14 residues. CDR3 coding DNA: TGTGCCAGCAGCGCTACAGGGGGCCGGTACGAGCAGTACTTC. This translates into CASSATGGRYEQYF.

By share, this clone ranks as medium-sized (0.01 to 0.1%). J is TRBJ2-7 and V is TRBV11-2, with D uncertain. Deletions cut 5 bases from V and 0 bases from J, with 8 bases between. This CDR3 has 13 residues. Looked up from germline, CDR1 is SGHAT and CDR2 is FQNNGV. DNA of the CDR3: TGTGCCAGCAGCCCCCCCAGCTCCTACGAGCAGTACTTC. It is translated as CASSPPSSYEQYF.

The CDR3 region is CASSYWFGRANYGYTF. In DNA form, the CDR3 reads TGTGCCAGCAGCTATTGGTTTGGGAGAGCTAACTATGGCTACACCTTC. The chain couples TRBV5-4 to TRBJ1-2, with D uncertain. The germline V gene encodes CDR1 SGHNT and CDR2 YYREEE (reference sequence). The CDR3 has 16 residues. V lost 3 bases and J 0 bases, leaving 15 bases between the germline ends. The entire variable domain, with the rest obtained from reference TRBV5-4 and TRBJ1-2, is as follows: ETGVTQSPTHLIKTRGQQVTLRCSSQSGHNTVSWYQQALGQGPQFIFQYYREEENGRGNFPPRFSGLQFPNYSSELNVNALELDDSALYLCASSYWFGRANYGYTFGSGTRLTVV.

This clone has only a few counts. The chain links TRBV7-2 to TRBJ2-2; D is ambiguous. The CDR3 covers 16 residues. CDR1 and CDR2 (germline): SGHTA, FQGNSA. V was trimmed by 1 base and J by 4 bases, leaving 13 bases between them. As DNA, the CDR3 is TGTGCCAGCAGCTTAGGCCCAGCGAAAATCACCGGGGAGCTGTTTTTT. Amino acid sequence: CASSLGPAKITGELFF. The full variable domain, rest sourced from reference TRBV7-2 and TRBJ2-2, is GAGVSQSPSNKVTEKGKDVELRCDPISGHTALYWYRQSLGQGLEFLIYFQGNSAPDKSGLPSDRFSAERTGGSVSTLTIQRTQQEDSAVYLCASSLGPAKITGELFFGEGSRLTVL.

The chain combines TRBV6-5 with TRBJ2-1; 12 positions match TRBD2. The junction had 4 bases not matched to a gene; V was cut back by 0 bases and J by 7 bases. The germline gives CDR1 MNHEY, CDR2 SVGAGI. The CDR3 is 16 residues long. CDR3 in amino acids: CASSYSLAGGANEQFF. In DNA, the CDR3 is TGTGCCAGCAGTTACTCACTAGCGGGAGGAGCTAATGAGCAGTTCTTC.

The rearrangement uses TRBV6-5 and TRBJ1-2; TRBD1 agrees at 7 bases. Per the germline V gene, CDR1 is MNHEY and CDR2 is SVGAGI. The trim removed 7 bases at V and 4 bases at J, leaving 9 bases unmatched. This CDR3 contains 14 residues. The CDR3 loop is CASMLRSGGYGYTF. The CDR3 nucleotides are TGTGCCAGCATGCTCAGATCAGGGGGCTATGGCTACACCTTC.

The CDR3 DNA reads as TGTGCCAGCAGGCTGACAGGGGGAGGCTTGGGTGAGCAGTTCTTC. Its translation: CASRLTGGGLGEQFF. The chain employs TRBV2 and TRBJ2-1; 9 bases align to TRBD1. CDR1 is SNHLY, CDR2 FYNNEI, per germline. This CDR3 has 15 residues. Unmatched junction bases numbered 12, after V lost 6 bases and J lost 9 bases.

The chain links TRBV19 to TRBJ2-1; 8 bases are shared with TRBD2. With V trimmed by 5 bases and J by 1 base, 16 bases remained unmatched. Germline CDR1 reads LNHDA; CDR2 reads SQIVND (reference sequence). This CDR3 has 19 residues. The CDR3 loop is CASSYWDRRGVSSYNEQFF. CDR3 bases: TGTGCCAGTAGTTATTGGGACCGGCGGGGGGTCAGTTCCTACAATGAGCAGTTCTTC. The full variable domain, in which reference TRBV19 and TRBJ2-1 provide the parts outside the CDR3, is DGGITQSPKYLFRKEGQNVTLSCEQNLNHDAMYWYRQDPGQGLRLIYYSQIVNDFQKGDIAEGYSVSREKKESFPLTVTSAQKNPTAFYLCASSYWDRRGVSSYNEQFFGPGTRLTVL.

The V call is TRBV28, the J call TRBJ1-2; D is ambiguous. The germline CDR1 and CDR2 sequences are MDHEN and SYDVKM. Trimming took 3 bases from V and 5 from J, leaving 4 bases between them. This CDR3 has 11 residues. CDR3 nucleotide sequence: TGTGCCAGCAGTTTCCCGTATGGCTACACCTTC. It is translated as CASSFPYGYTF.

V is TRBV2 and J is TRBJ2-5; D is possibly TRBD1 (6 bases). Germline CDR1 is SNHLY and CDR2 is FYNNEI. V was clipped by 2 bases and J by 1 base, with 11 bases between them. The CDR3 extends over 15 amino acids. The CDR3 is CASSEQDSTQETQYF. Here the CDR3 DNA reads TGTGCCAGCAGTGAACAGGACAGCACCCAAGAGACCCAGTACTTC.

V gene TRBV7-9 combines with J gene TRBJ2-6, with a tentative D call TRBD1 (6 bases). CDR1 SEHNR and CDR2 FQNEAQ come from the germline V gene (reference sequence). Trimming cost V 3 bases and J 4 bases, with 13 bases left between them. This CDR3 is built from 16 residues. The CDR3 DNA follows: TGTGCCAGCAGCTTTGGGCAGGGGCAAGGGGCCAACGTCCTGACTTTC. Its protein is CASSFGQGQGANVLTF.

The chain uses TRBV2 and TRBJ1-3; 7 bases are a match to TRBD1. There are 16 residues in the CDR3. The junction had 9 bases not matched to a gene; V was cut back by 7 bases and J by 0 bases. Germline values: CDR1 SNHLY, CDR2 FYNNEI. CDR3 coding DNA: TGTGCCAGCAAGGACAGGACAAATTTCTCTGGAAACACCATATATTTT. Its protein product is CASKDRTNFSGNTIYF.

CDR3 protein: CASSDSSRRGARSRYTEAFF. The DNA for the CDR3 is TGTGCCAGCAGTGACTCGAGTCGCCGGGGGGCGCGTTCCCGATACACTGAAGCTTTCTTT. The V gene is TRBV6-4, the J gene TRBJ1-1; tentatively, D is TRBD1 (6 bases). Germline CDR1 is MRHNA and CDR2 is SNTAGT. V was clipped by 0 bases and J by 3 bases, with 26 bases between them. The CDR3 has 20 amino acids.

The CDR3 nucleotides are TGTGCCAGCAGCTTACCTACCGGGACTAGCGGCCGCCAATCCTACGAGCAGTACTTC. Translation: CASSLPTGTSGRQSYEQYF. The chain carries TRBV11-2 and TRBJ2-7, with 11 bases identical to TRBD2. CDR3 length: 19 amino acids. V gave up 2 bases and J gave up 1 base; unmatched junction bases: 13. Germline V CDR1 and CDR2: SGHAT, FQNNGV.

The gene calls are TRBV27 and TRBJ1-4; D remains ambiguous. CDR1 MNHEY and CDR2 SMNVEV come from the germline V gene (reference sequence). V gave up 2 bases and J gave up 1 base, with 11 bases separating them. The CDR3 runs to 16 residues. In nucleotides, the CDR3 is TGTGCCAGCAGTTTAGGTCCCCTAGTAACTAATGAAAAACTGTTTTTT. As protein: CASSLGPLVTNEKLFF.

The gene calls are TRBV12-5 and TRBJ1-5; TRBD1 matches at 7 bases. Germline V gene data show CDR1 as LGHNT and CDR2 as FRNRAP. J gave up 7 bases and V 1 base, and 1 base lay outside the gene matches. The CDR3 extends over 13 amino acids. CDR3 sequence (DNA): TGTGCTAGTGGTTTGGACAGGGGCCAGCCCCAGCATTTT. Its translation: CASGLDRGQPQHF.

The V call is TRBV28, the J call TRBJ1-1; 8 positions match TRBD1. V lost 5 bases to trimming and J lost 8 bases; unmatched junction nucleotides: 13. This CDR3 contains 15 residues. CDR1 and CDR2 from the germline V gene are MDHEN and SYDVKM. CDR3 residues: CASSQPGTGGGEAFF. As DNA, the CDR3 is TGTGCCAGCAGTCAACCTGGGACAGGAGGAGGGGAAGCTTTCTTT.

This chain links TRBV28 with TRBJ1-6; D remains ambiguous. Germline assignment: CDR1 MDHEN and CDR2 SYDVKM. This CDR3 region has 14 residues. V was shortened by 2 bases and J by 5 bases, with 7 bases between the two germline ends. The CDR3: CASSLVTDNSPLHF. Here the CDR3 DNA reads TGTGCCAGCAGTTTAGTCACTGATAATTCACCCCTCCACTTT.

The chain is built from TRBV6-1 and TRBJ2-1; 9 bases are shared with TRBD2. CDR3 size: 18 residues. V trimming: 4 bases; J trimming: 0 bases; junction bases outside the gene matches: 10. Germline CDR1 is MNHNS and CDR2 is SASEGT. The CDR3 is CASSALPGLASSYNEQFF. The CDR3 DNA reads as TGTGCCAGCAGTGCCTTACCGGGACTAGCCAGCTCCTACAATGAGCAGTTCTTC.

The chain carries TRBV28 and TRBJ2-1; TRBD2 is a possible D gene (7 bases). This CDR3 comprises 17 residues. Germline V gene data show CDR1 as MDHEN and CDR2 as SYDVKM. The V end lost 6 bases, the J end lost 7 bases, and 25 bases lay between the germline ends. The CDR3 nucleotides read TGTGCCAGCAGCCACCGGATGAGGGGGAGGGCCTTGAATGAGCAGTTCTTC. This codes for CASSHRMRGRALNEQFF. Supplemented by reference TRBV28 and TRBJ2-1, the full variable domain reads DVKVTQSSRYLVKRTGEKVFLECVQDMDHENMFWYRQDPGLGLRLIYFSYDVKMKEKGDIPEGYSVSREKKERFSLILESASTNQTSMYLCASSHRMRGRALNEQFFGPGTRLTVL.

This clone came up once. The gene calls are TRBV7-2 and TRBJ2-3; D gene unclear. The CDR3 contains 13 residues. Deletions cut 2 bases from V and 4 bases from J, with 7 bases between. Per the germline V gene, CDR1 is SGHTA and CDR2 is FQGNSA. The DNA for the CDR3 is TGTGCCAGCAGCTTATCCCTCCCAGATACGCAGTATTTT. Residues: CASSLSLPDTQYF.

CDR3 loop: CASSATGHSAYEQYF. The CDR3 region has the DNA TGTGCCAGCAGCGCGACGGGACATTCCGCCTACGAGCAGTACTTC. This sequence joins TRBV9 and TRBJ2-7; perhaps TRBD1 as D (6 bases). V was pared by 3 bases and J by 2 bases, with 15 bases between. The CDR3 consists of 15 residues. The germline CDR1 and CDR2 sequences are SGDLS and YYNGEE. Together with reference TRBV9 and TRBJ2-7, the CDR3 gives the full variable domain: DSGVTQTPKHLITATGQRVTLRCSPRSGDLSVYWYQQSLDQGLQFLIQYYNGEERAKGNILERFSAQQFPDLHSELNLSSLELGDSALYFCASSATGHSAYEQYFGPGTRLTVT.

This chain links TRBV18 with TRBJ2-6, with TRBD2 matching 9 bases. Per the germline V gene, CDR1 is KGHSH and CDR2 is LQKENI. The CDR3 spans 18 residues. The V segment lost 1 base and the J segment 1 base; nucleotides outside the gene matches: 5. The CDR3 spells CASSPLLAGKSGANVLTF. CDR3 sequence (DNA): TGTGCCAGCTCACCACTCCTAGCGGGAAAGTCTGGGGCCAACGTCCTGACTTTC.